This T cell receptor beta chain was recovered during a study of T cell responses to AZD1222 COVID-19 vaccine. Turning to the study itself: Analyses pooled second doses at about 4 or about 12 weeks.

As regards this clone: No antigen is known for it.

Germline V gene lookup returns CDR1 DFQATT and CDR2 SNEGSKA (reference sequence). V gave up 3 bases and J gave up 5 bases, with 14 bases separating them. CDR3 length equals 14 residues. Assay: immunoSEQ multiplex PCR; the TCRdb copy retains only in-frame clones and omits some. Here the sample spans 120,000 or so clones, 80% to 90% being singletons. Study conclusions and caveats: Only six or seven AZD1222 recipients were seropositive at baseline. Spike as a whole was targeted by vaccine-associated CD4 TCRs, dominant at 160-218 and 743-854. Close to half of all spike-specific TCRs reportedly target regions of the variants that are unmutated.

The sequence came from an adult in good health. This specimen consisted of peripheral blood, obtained on day 0 of AZD1222 vaccination. This sequence joins TRBV20-1 and TRBJ1-5; D might be TRBD1 (6 bases). The CDR3 DNA is TGCAGTGCTAGTCCGGGGGGCAGGGATCAGCCCCAGCATTTT. The encoded protein is CSASPGGRDQPQHF.